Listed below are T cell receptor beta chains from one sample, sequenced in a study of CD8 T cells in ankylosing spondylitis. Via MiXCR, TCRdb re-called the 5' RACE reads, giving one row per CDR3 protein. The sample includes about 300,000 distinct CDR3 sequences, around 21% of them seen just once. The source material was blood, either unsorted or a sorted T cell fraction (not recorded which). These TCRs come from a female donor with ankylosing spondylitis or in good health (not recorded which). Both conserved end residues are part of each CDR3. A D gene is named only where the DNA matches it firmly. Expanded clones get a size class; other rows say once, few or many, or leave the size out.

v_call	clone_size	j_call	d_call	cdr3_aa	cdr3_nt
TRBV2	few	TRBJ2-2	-	CASSAVSGTGELFF	TGTGCCAGCAGTGCGGTTTCGGGCACCGGGGAGCTGTTTTTT
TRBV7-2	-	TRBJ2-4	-	CASSRGAKNIQYF	TGTGCCAGCAGCCGCGGGGCCAAAAACATTCAGTACTTC
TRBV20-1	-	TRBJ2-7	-	CSAYTNSYEQYF	TGCAGTGCTTATACTAATTCCTACGAGCAGTACTTC
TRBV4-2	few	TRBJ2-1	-	CASSQDGASYNEQFF	TGTGCCAGCAGCCAAGATGGAGCGTCGTACAATGAGCAGTTCTTC
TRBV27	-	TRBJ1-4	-	CASSLVQGVANEKLFF	TGTGCCAGCAGTTTAGTCCAGGGAGTGGCTAATGAAAAACTGTTTTTT
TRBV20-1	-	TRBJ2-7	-	CSARNRASYEQYF	TGCAGTGCTAGAAATAGGGCATCCTACGAGCAGTACTTC
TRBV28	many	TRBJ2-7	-	CASSLLSYEQYF	TGTGCCAGCAGCTTACTCTCCTACGAGCAGTACTTC
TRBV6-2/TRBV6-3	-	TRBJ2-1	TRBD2	CASSYPRTSGGSYNEQFF	TGTGCCAGCAGTTATCCCCGGACTAGCGGGGGTTCCTACAATGAGCAGTTCTTC
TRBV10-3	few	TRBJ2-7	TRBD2	CAISESSGSQYEQYF	TGTGCCATCAGTGAGTCGAGCGGGAGTCAGTACGAGCAGTACTTC
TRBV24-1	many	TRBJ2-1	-	CATSDSHYNEQFF	TGTGCCACCAGTGACTCCCATTACAATGAGCAGTTCTTC
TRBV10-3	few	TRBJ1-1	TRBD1	CAISYGQGYTEAFF	TGTGCCATCAGTTACGGACAGGGATACACTGAAGCTTTCTTT
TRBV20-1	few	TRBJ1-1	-	CSALQGGTEAFF	TGCAGTGCTTTACAGGGAGGGACTGAAGCTTTCTTT
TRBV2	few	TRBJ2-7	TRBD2	CASRLAGLSYEQYF	TGTGCCAGCCGACTAGCGGGCCTTAGCTACGAGCAGTACTTC
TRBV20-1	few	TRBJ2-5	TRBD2	CSARPSGRPQETQYF	TGCAGTGCTAGGCCTAGCGGGAGACCGCAAGAGACCCAGTACTTC
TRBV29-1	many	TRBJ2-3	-	CSVGEGADTQYF	TGCAGCGTTGGAGAGGGAGCGGATACGCAGTATTTT
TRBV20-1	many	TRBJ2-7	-	CSANRDPHYEQYF	TGCAGTGCAAATCGGGACCCTCACTACGAGCAGTACTTC
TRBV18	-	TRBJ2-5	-	CASSAIGTKIGETQYF	TGTGCCAGCTCAGCCATCGGGACCAAAATCGGAGAGACCCAGTACTTC
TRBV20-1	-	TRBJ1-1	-	CSASLRDAFF	TGCAGTGCTAGCCTCAGGGACGCTTTCTTT
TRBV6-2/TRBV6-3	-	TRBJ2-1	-	CASSYSIGGMRSNEQFF	TGTGCCAGCAGTTACTCGATAGGGGGGATGAGAAGCAATGAGCAGTTCTTC
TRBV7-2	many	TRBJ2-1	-	CASSRTTTTYNEQFF	TGTGCCAGCAGCCGCACGACTACTACCTACAATGAGCAGTTCTTC
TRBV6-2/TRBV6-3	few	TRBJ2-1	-	CASSYGGPSYNEQFF	TGTGCCAGCAGTTACGGCGGGCCTTCGTACAATGAGCAGTTCTTC
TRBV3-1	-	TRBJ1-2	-	CASSQDLGVYGYTF	TGTGCCAGCAGCCAAGATCTAGGTGTCTATGGCTACACCTTC
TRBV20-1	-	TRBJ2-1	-	CSARLATYGQFF	TGCAGTGCTAGACTAGCTACGTATGGGCAGTTCTTC
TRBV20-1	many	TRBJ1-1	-	CSARVIRRNEAFF	TGCAGTGCTAGAGTTATTAGGAGAAATGAAGCTTTCTTT
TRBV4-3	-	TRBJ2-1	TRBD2	CASSQERSGLAQQPWQFF	TGCGCCAGCAGCCAAGAGCGGTCGGGACTAGCCCAGCAGCCATGGCAGTTCTTC
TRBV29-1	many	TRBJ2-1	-	CSVPTVGTYNEQFF	TGCAGCGTCCCCACCGTGGGAACCTACAATGAGCAGTTCTTC
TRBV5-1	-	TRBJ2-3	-	CASSQLVVADTQYF	TGCGCCAGCAGCCAACTCGTAGTTGCAGATACGCAGTATTTT
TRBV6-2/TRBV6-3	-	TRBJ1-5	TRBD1	CASTRGTVNQPQHF	TGTGCCAGCACAAGGGGGACAGTCAATCAGCCCCAGCATTTT
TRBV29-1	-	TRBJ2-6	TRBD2	CSGGGLGGANVLTF	TGCAGCGGGGGGGGTCTCGGTGGGGCCAACGTCCTGACTTTC
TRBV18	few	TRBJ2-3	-	CASSPDGTDTQYF	TGTGCCAGCTCACCTGACGGGACAGATACGCAGTATTTT
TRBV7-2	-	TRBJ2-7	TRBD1	CASEGATYEQYF	TGTGCCAGCGAGGGGGCAACCTACGAGCAGTACTTC
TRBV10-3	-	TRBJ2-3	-	CAISEGTATDTQYF	TGTGCCATCAGTGAGGGGACTGCGACAGATACGCAGTATTTT
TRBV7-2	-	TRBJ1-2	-	CASSLPRDAYGYTF	TGTGCCAGCAGCTTACCCCGGGACGCCTATGGCTACACCTTC
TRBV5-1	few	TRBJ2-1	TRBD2	CASSSRTRSYNEQFF	TGCGCCAGCAGCTCGCGGACTAGATCCTACAATGAGCAGTTCTTC
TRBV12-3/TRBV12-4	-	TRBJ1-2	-	CASSLGQVYGYTF	TGTGCCAGCAGTTTGGGGCAGGTCTATGGCTACACCTTC
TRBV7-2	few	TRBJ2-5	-	CASSPQAGETQYF	TGTGCCAGCAGCCCACAAGCAGGAGAGACCCAGTACTTC
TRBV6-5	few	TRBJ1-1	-	CASSYSRGTEAFF	TGTGCCAGCAGTTACTCCAGGGGAACTGAAGCTTTCTTT
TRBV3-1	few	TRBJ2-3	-	CASSHAGTPTTDTQYF	TGTGCCAGCAGCCACGCCGGGACCCCGACCACAGATACGCAGTATTTT
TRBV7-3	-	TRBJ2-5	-	CASSLKLGRGQETQYF	TGTGCCAGCAGCTTAAAACTAGGAAGGGGACAAGAGACCCAGTACTTC
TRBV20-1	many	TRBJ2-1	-	CSARDVAAAEQFF	TGCAGTGCTAGAGATGTGGCGGCGGCTGAGCAGTTCTTC
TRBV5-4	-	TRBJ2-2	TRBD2	CASSFAGGTGELFF	TGTGCCAGCAGCTTCGCGGGGGGTACCGGGGAGCTGTTTTTT
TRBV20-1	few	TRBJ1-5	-	CSALQGGSNQPQHF	TGCAGTGCGCTGCAGGGAGGGAGCAATCAGCCCCAGCATTTT